This paragraph covers one T cell receptor beta chain sequence. The antigen remains undetermined. These data come from a study of regulatory T cells. Primers: 52 TRBV forward and 13 TRBJ reverse. Assay: immunoSEQ multiplex PCR; the TCRdb copy retains only in-frame clones and omits some. The data contain tens of thousands of clones, around nine tenths of them singletons. Autoimmunity was present in every CD3G-deficient patient, worse in two. Patients aged 2 to 39 years had fewer naive T cells. Sorting split CD4+ cells into CD25-high CD127-low Tregs and CD25-low CD127-high conventional T cells. Germline values: CDR1 SGHRS, CDR2 YFSETQ. Unmatched junction bases numbered 7, after V lost 2 bases and J lost 4 bases. The CDR3 loop spans 15 amino acids. Notes on the study in general: In CD3G-deficient patients, conventional CD4+ T cells were enriched for hydrophobic CDR3 residues at positions 6 and 7.

The J gene is TRBJ2-3, the V gene TRBV5-1; 7 bases match TRBD1. The source material was conventional CD4+ T cells sorted from blood. The source of this sequence is a child under 18 with CD3G deficiency. The CDR3 reads CASSLGQAKADTQYF. For the CDR3, the DNA is TGCGCCAGCAGCTTAGGACAGGCGAAAGCAGATACGCAGTATTTT.